The source of this T cell receptor beta chain is a study of blood T cell repertoires in COVID-19. This CDR3 has 13 amino acids. The germline CDR1 and CDR2 sequences are SGHTA and FQGNSA. V lost 3 bases, J lost 3 bases, and 8 bases lay in between. TCRdb's table, derived via immunoSEQ multiplex PCR, lists solely in-frame clones and lacks some. Of some 220,000 clones in the sample, 86% are singletons; the top ten hold over 3%. The receptor's source is a woman aged 40 to 55 with acute COVID-19. The chain recombines TRBV7-2 with TRBJ1-1; TRBD1 might be the D (6 bases). Sequencing was performed on PBMCs or T cells enriched from blood (not recorded which). DNA of the CDR3: TGTGCCAGCAGCTTGGGACACTACACTGAAGCTTTCTTT. This gives the protein CASSLGHYTEAFF.